Below are 24 T cell receptor beta chains sequenced from a single sample in a study of blood T cell repertoires in COVID-19 (TCRdb year 2020). Library preparation used the immunoSEQ multiplex PCR assay. The source is immuneACCESS, and TCRdb retained only in-frame sequences with V and J called. Part of the clones is not carried over; for the studies checked, unresolved V genes explain less than half of this, and the remainder is unexplained. This sample is represented by 50,000 to 70,000 clones; approximately 79% of them were singletons. The top ten constitute roughly 3% of the sample. The sequenced sample was peripheral blood. These TCRs come from a man aged 60-69 years with acute or convalescent COVID-19.

This chain joins TRBV28 and TRBJ2-1; 11 nucleotides line up with TRBD2. The V gene's germline CDR1 is MDHEN and CDR2 SYDVKM. The CDR3 totals 19 residues. The V and J ends lost 6 bases and 0 bases, in that order; junction bases with no gene match: 13. The CDR3 coding sequence is TGTGCCAGCAGCCCCTTGACTAGCGGGAAAGGGAGCTCCTACAATGAGCAGTTCTTC. Amino acids: CASSPLTSGKGSSYNEQFF.

The CDR3 loop reads CASRAGLASQETQYF. CDR3 nucleotide sequence: TGCGCCAGCAGGGCGGGACTAGCGAGCCAAGAGACCCAGTACTTC. V usage is TRBV5-1 and J usage is TRBJ2-5, with 10 bases matching TRBD2. Germline V lookup: CDR1 SGHRS, CDR2 YFSETQ. J was trimmed by 1 base and V by 5 bases; bases with no gene match: 5. The CDR3 is 15 residues long. Full variable domain (outside the CDR3, taken from reference TRBV5-1 and TRBJ2-5): KAGVTQTPRYLIKTRGQQVTLSCSPISGHRSVSWYQQTPGQGLQFLFEYFSETQRNKGNFPGRFSGRQFSNSRSEMNVSTLELGDSALYLCASRAGLASQETQYFGPGTRLLVL.

The genes are TRBV27 and TRBJ2-2, with D hard to call. In germline, CDR1 is MNHEY, CDR2 SMNVEV (reference sequence). The CDR3 length is 12 residues. V was pared by 2 bases and J by 8 bases, with 6 bases between. Written as DNA, the CDR3 is TGTGCCAGCAGTTTAATCCCTGGGGAGCTGTTTTTT. This codes for CASSLIPGELFF.

The rearrangement links TRBV10-2 to TRBJ1-1; 11 bases are shared with TRBD1. This CDR3 region has 16 residues. V lost 3 bases, J lost 5 bases, and 8 bases stayed unmatched. CDR1 and CDR2 from the germline V gene are WSHSY and SAAADI. The CDR3 here is CASSEGTGGGRTEAFF. Written as DNA, the CDR3 is TGCGCCAGCAGTGAAGGGACAGGGGGAGGAAGGACTGAAGCTTTCTTT.

This chain uses TRBV6-5 with TRBJ1-5; D remains ambiguous. The CDR3 is made up of 14 amino acids. V was trimmed by 0 bases and J by 9 bases, leaving 12 bases between them. CDR1 and CDR2 (germline): MNHEY, SVGAGI. Here the CDR3 reads CASSYSQGRGPQHF. The CDR3, as DNA: TGTGCCAGCAGTTACTCGCAAGGGAGAGGGCCCCAGCATTTT.

This clone was seen a few times. The chain carries TRBV28 and TRBJ1-1, with D perhaps matching TRBD1 (6 bases). Germline CDR1 reads MDHEN; CDR2 reads SYDVKM. This CDR3 spans 14 amino acids. V was pared by 6 bases and J by 3 bases, with 14 bases between. Here the CDR3 DNA reads TGTGCCAGCAGCCCCAGGGACAAGTACACTGAAGCTTTCTTT. Translating gives CASSPRDKYTEAFF.

This clone was counted a few times. The chain has TRBV5-5 and TRBJ1-3, with a weak D call TRBD1 (6 bases). This CDR3 has 14 residues. CDR1 and CDR2 (germline): SGHKS, YYEKEE (reference sequence). V was pared by 4 bases and J by 4 bases, with 12 bases between. The CDR3 region is CASSGGTAGNTIYF. The CDR3 DNA follows: TGTGCCAGCAGCGGGGGCACAGCGGGAAACACCATATATTTT. Variable domain in full (rest from reference TRBV5-5 and TRBJ1-3): DAGVTQSPTHLIKTRGQQVTLRCSPISGHKSVSWYQQVLGQGPQFIFQYYEKEERGRGNFPDRFSARQFPNYSSELNVNALLLGDSALYLCASSGGTAGNTIYFGEGSWLTVV.

This clone has a single count. The chain employs TRBV24-1 and TRBJ1-4; 7 bases line up with TRBD1. Trimming at V came to 4 bases and at J to 0 bases, leaving 7 bases not matched to a gene. CDR1 and CDR2 (germline): KGHDR, SFDVKD. CDR3 length: 17 amino acids. The CDR3 spells CATSDGTAATTNEKLFF. CDR3 DNA: TGTGCCACCAGTGACGGGACAGCGGCAACAACTAATGAAAAACTGTTTTTT.

The chain combines TRBV28 with TRBJ2-1; 7 bases line up with TRBD2. This CDR3 comprises 13 residues. V dropped 5 bases and J dropped 9; count of bases not matched to a gene: 7. Germline CDR1 and CDR2: MDHEN and SYDVKM. The chain's CDR3 is CASSQSGKGEQFF. In DNA, the CDR3 is TGTGCCAGCAGTCAGAGCGGGAAAGGTGAGCAGTTCTTC. The entire variable domain, with the rest obtained from reference TRBV28 and TRBJ2-1, is as follows: DVKVTQSSRYLVKRTGEKVFLECVQDMDHENMFWYRQDPGLGLRLIYFSYDVKMKEKGDIPEGYSVSREKKERFSLILESASTNQTSMYLCASSQSGKGEQFFGPGTRLTVL.

Comment on this clone: A read error may produce the germline difference seen at one junction end. The V gene is TRBV28, the J gene TRBJ2-7, with D possibly TRBD1 on 7 matching bases. The CDR3 loop spans 12 amino acids. From germline, CDR1 is MDHEN and CDR2 SYDVKM. CDR3 region: CASSSHDDREVF. In nucleotides, the CDR3 is TGTGCCAGCAGCTCCCACGATGACAGGGAGGTGTTC.

This clone came up a few times. The chain couples TRBV27 to TRBJ1-2, with D perhaps TRBD1 (5 bases). V lost 5 bases and J lost 5, with 15 bases in between. This CDR3 contains 14 residues. CDR1 and CDR2 from the germline V gene are MNHEY and SMNVEV (reference sequence). The CDR3 region has the DNA TGTGCCAGCAGTCAAGTCGGACAAATGTATGGCTACACCTTC. Translation gives CASSQVGQMYGYTF.

The V call is TRBV19, the J call TRBJ1-4, with D possibly matching TRBD1 (5 bases). Germline CDR1 LNHDA, CDR2 SQIVND (reference sequence). This CDR3 comprises 15 residues. The CDR3 loop is CASRDLRRANEKLFF. CDR3 in DNA: TGTGCATCCCGGGACTTAAGACGGGCTAATGAAAAACTGTTTTTT. The whole variable domain, remainder taken from reference TRBV19 and TRBJ1-4, is DGGITQSPKYLFRKEGQNVTLSCEQNLNHDAMYWYRQDPGQGLRLIYYSQIVNDFQKGDIAEGYSVSREKKESFPLTVTSAQKNPTAFYLCASRDLRRANEKLFFGSGTQLSVL.

The chain joins TRBV19 to TRBJ1-2; D is uncertain. Germline lookup yields CDR1 LNHDA and CDR2 SQIVND (reference sequence). The CDR3 covers 13 residues. V dropped 5 bases and J dropped 3 bases, with 10 bases sitting between them. The CDR3 DNA reads as TGTGCCAGTAGTTTGACAACCGACTATGGCTACACCTTC. Residues: CASSLTTDYGYTF.

The V gene is TRBV15, the J gene TRBJ1-2, with 10 nucleotides matching TRBD1. The V gene end was trimmed by 3 bases and the J gene end by 3 bases; junction bases not matched to a gene: 10. This CDR3 contains 17 residues. Germline lookup yields CDR1 LNHNV and CDR2 YYDKDF (reference sequence). CDR3 sequence reads: CATSRDRGGLGDYGYTF. Here the CDR3 DNA reads TGTGCCACCAGCAGGGACAGGGGGGGCCTGGGGGACTATGGCTACACCTTC.

The chain joins TRBV27 to TRBJ1-4; 9 nucleotides match TRBD1. Unmatched junction bases numbered 7, after V lost 2 bases and J lost 9 bases. Germline CDR1 reads MNHEY; CDR2 reads SMNVEV (reference sequence). The CDR3 runs to 15 residues. The CDR3 DNA is TGTGCCAGCAGTTTAAAGACAGGGGGGACGCAAAAACTGTTTTTT. Residues: CASSLKTGGTQKLFF.

The V call is TRBV27, the J call TRBJ2-1; TRBD2 matches 9 bases. V was pared by 2 bases and J by 0 bases, with 5 bases of the junction left unmatched. Germline-derived CDR1 and CDR2 are MNHEY and SMNVEV (reference sequence). This CDR3 contains 17 residues. The CDR3 sequence is CASSLDSSGVSYNEQFF. DNA for the CDR3: TGTGCCAGCAGTTTAGACTCTAGCGGGGTCTCCTACAATGAGCAGTTCTTC.

This clone was counted a single time. The V gene is TRBV5-4, the J gene TRBJ2-7; 13 positions match TRBD2. With 4 bases clipped from V and 2 bases from J, the junction kept 9 bases outside the gene matches. The CDR3 is 17 amino acids. Germline CDR1 SGHNT, CDR2 YYREEE (reference sequence). The CDR3 sequence: CASSRGPTSGRAYEQYF. CDR3 nucleotide sequence: TGTGCCAGCAGCCGAGGCCCAACTAGCGGGAGGGCCTACGAGCAGTACTTC.

The V and J genes are TRBV3-1 (or the pseudogene TRBV3-2) and TRBJ1-1, with 7 bases fitting TRBD1. The CDR3 length is 14 residues. Trimming at V came to 1 base and at J to 4 bases, leaving 3 bases not matched to a gene. Germline V gene data show CDR1 as LGHDT and CDR2 as YNNKEL (reference sequence). The CDR3 nucleotides are TGTGCCAGCAGCCAAGGACAGGGAGGCACTGAAGCTTTCTTT. Encoded protein: CASSQGQGGTEAFF.

This clone was counted between two and nine times. This chain connects TRBV10-3 to TRBJ1-3, with 8 bases that match TRBD1. The V gene end was trimmed by 4 bases and the J gene end by 0 bases; junction bases not matched to a gene: 5. The germline V gene encodes CDR1 ENHRY and CDR2 SYGVKD. This CDR3 region has 16 residues. This chain's CDR3 is CAISAGQANSGNTIYF. CDR3 nucleotide sequence: TGTGCCATCAGTGCGGGACAGGCCAACTCTGGAAACACCATATATTTT.

This clone was detected only once. The rearrangement uses TRBV2 and TRBJ1-4; no definite D call. Trimming shortened V by 4 bases and J by 8 bases, and 11 bases separated the two germline ends. CDR3 length: 13 amino acids. CDR1 is SNHLY and CDR2 is FYNNEI in the germline V gene. The CDR3 here is CASSAEINEKLFF. The CDR3 DNA reads TGTGCCAGCAGTGCCGAGATTAACGAAAAACTGTTTTTT.

V usage is TRBV5-1 and J usage is TRBJ1-5, with D unresolved. The CDR3 totals 16 residues. V lost 0 bases and J 0 bases, leaving 10 bases between the germline ends. Germline-derived CDR1 and CDR2 are SGHRS and YFSETQ. The CDR3 loop is CASSLVLLYSNQPQHF. CDR3 DNA sequence: TGCGCCAGCAGCTTGGTGTTACTCTATAGCAATCAGCCCCAGCATTTT.

J is TRBJ2-1 and V is TRBV3-1 (or the pseudogene TRBV3-2); tentatively, D is TRBD2 (5 bases). Germline lookup yields CDR1 LGHDT and CDR2 YNNKEL (reference sequence). The CDR3 is 14 amino acids. Trimming left V 4 bases short and J 4 bases short, with 11 bases between. This chain's CDR3 is CASSRGITYNEQFF. CDR3 bases: TGTGCCAGCAGCCGAGGGATTACTTACAATGAGCAGTTCTTC.

The chain employs TRBV3-1 (or the pseudogene TRBV3-2) and TRBJ1-6; D is uncertain. The CDR3 has 14 amino acids. Trimming shortened V by 0 bases and J by 9 bases, and 9 bases separated the two germline ends. Germline CDR1 is LGHDT and CDR2 is YNNKEL (reference sequence). The CDR3 sequence: CASSQDRIISPLHF. The CDR3 DNA reads TGTGCCAGCAGCCAAGACAGGATAATTTCACCCCTCCACTTT.

The chain has TRBV5-5 and TRBJ1-5; TRBD1 aligns across 9 bases. Germline CDR1 is SGHKS and CDR2 is YYEKEE (reference sequence). This CDR3 region has 14 residues. The V gene end was trimmed by 2 bases and the J gene end by 5 bases; junction bases not matched to a gene: 2. The CDR3, as DNA: TGTGCCAGCAGCTTTACAGGGGGCGATCAGCCCCAGCATTTT. As protein: CASSFTGGDQPQHF.